The 7 T cell receptor beta chains reported below all come from one sample, sequenced in a study of blood T cell repertoires in COVID-19. Here immunoSEQ multiplex PCR was the method, and the copy in TCRdb shows in-frame clones only, minus some. The sample yields fewer than 200,000 clones, about 88% seen once. The sequenced sample consisted of peripheral blood. Receptors were obtained from a man in his sixties with acute or convalescent COVID-19.

The chain employs TRBV30 and TRBJ1-3; possibly TRBD1 for D (5 bases). This CDR3 is 14 amino acids long. CDR1 and CDR2 (germline): GTSNPN, SVGIG (reference sequence). Trimming removed 4 bases from V and 4 bases from J, with 14 bases in between. DNA of the CDR3: TGTGCCTGGAACCGGGGGGGTGCGGGAAACACCATATATTTT. Its translation: CAWNRGGAGNTIYF.

V gene TRBV21-1 combines with J gene TRBJ1-1; the table's D gene call, TRBD1, was not cross checked with the DNA. TRBV21-1 is designated a pseudogene. The CDR3 loop spans 16 amino acids. CDR3 sequence: CASSKGTGEGYTEAFF. CDR3 nucleotide sequence: TGTGCCAGCAGCAAGGGGACAGGGGAGGGGTACACTGAAGCTTTCTTT.

The chain joins TRBV6-5 to TRBJ1-4, with D possibly matching TRBD1 (6 bases). V was shortened by 5 bases and J by 16 bases, with 17 bases between the two germline ends. CDR3 length equals 12 residues. The V gene's germline CDR1 is MNHEY and CDR2 SVGAGI. CDR3 sequence reads: CASSTWDNSGFF. CDR3 sequence (DNA): TGTGCCAGCAGTACGTGGGACAATTCAGGGTTTTTT.

Turning to this clone: The germline gene is not matched at one end of the junction; a read error may be the cause. This chain uses TRBV11-3 with TRBJ2-7; the D is unclear. The CDR3 is 14 amino acids. Germline values: CDR1 SGHNT, CDR2 YENEEA. Written as DNA, the CDR3 is TGTGCCAGCAGTTTAGACCCTCTCGCCTACGAGCAGTACTTC. Its protein is CASSLDPLAYEQYF.

The V gene is TRBV6-5, the J gene TRBJ2-1; possible D gene TRBD2, 6 bases. Germline CDR1 and CDR2: MNHEY and SVGAGI. The CDR3 sequence is 12 residues long. V was clipped by 7 bases and J by 12 bases, with 16 bases between them. CDR3 loop: CASTRTGEGQFF. As DNA, the CDR3 is TGTGCCAGCACCAGAACGGGGGAAGGGCAGTTCTTC.

J is TRBJ2-5 and V is TRBV3-1 (or the pseudogene TRBV3-2), with D possibly being TRBD1 (7 bases). V lost 1 base and J 2 bases, leaving 14 bases between the germline ends. The CDR3 spans 16 residues. Germline V gives CDR1 LGHDT, CDR2 YNNKEL (reference sequence). DNA of the CDR3: TGTGCCAGCAGCCAAGTCGCGGGACAGATACAAGAGACCCAGTACTTC. It encodes CASSQVAGQIQETQYF.

This chain connects TRBV5-8 to TRBJ1-2; 8 positions agree with TRBD1. The trim removed 7 bases at V and 6 bases at J, leaving 2 bases unmatched. The CDR3 is made up of 11 amino acids. Germline CDR1 reads SGHTS; CDR2 reads YDEGEE. The CDR3 coding sequence is TGTGCCAGCTCCAGGGGGCATGGCTACACCTTC. Its translation: CASSRGHGYTF.